The 5 T cell receptor beta chains reported below all come from one sample, sequenced in a study of blood T cell repertoires in COVID-19. Data came from immunoSEQ multiplex PCR; TCRdb stores just in-frame clones and leaves some out. The sample lists about 39,000 clones, just under 95% seen once, with over 4% in the top ten. The specimen was peripheral blood. These receptors came from a human donor with active COVID-19. The donor label of this sample is uncertain.

This clone was observed a single time. The chain links TRBV5-6 to TRBJ1-5; possible D gene TRBD1, 5 bases. Germline CDR1 reads SGHDT; CDR2 reads YYEEEE. The CDR3 covers 16 residues. Trimming left V 1 base short and J 1 base short, with 12 bases between. CDR3 DNA sequence: TGTGCCAGCAGCTTGCAGGGAGGGACCAGCAATCAGCCCCAGCATTTT. It is translated as CASSLQGGTSNQPQHF.

This clone was found once. The chain recombines TRBV18 with TRBJ2-5, with D perhaps TRBD1 (6 bases). The V end lost 1 base, the J end lost 5 bases, and 17 bases lay between the germline ends. Germline V gene data show CDR1 as KGHSH and CDR2 as LQKENI. The CDR3 length is 16 residues. The CDR3 is CASSPRQGKVGETQYF. CDR3 DNA sequence: TGTGCCAGCTCACCACGGCAGGGGAAAGTTGGGGAGACCCAGTACTTC.

The chain couples TRBV4-3 to TRBJ2-1, with 7 bases fitting TRBD2. Looked up from germline, CDR1 is LGHNA and CDR2 is YSLEER. CDR3 length: 18 residues. After removal of 0 bases from V and 0 bases from J, the junction contained 8 bases not matched to a gene. The DNA of the CDR3 is TGCGCCAGCAGCCAAGAAGGTCCTAGCGGATTCTCCTACAATGAGCAGTTCTTC. Its translation is CASSQEGPSGFSYNEQFF.

This chain links TRBV12-5 with TRBJ1-1, with D possibly matching TRBD1 (6 bases). The length of the CDR3 is 13 residues. V was trimmed by 1 base and J by 5 bases, leaving 8 bases between them. Germline values: CDR1 LGHNT, CDR2 FRNRAP. The CDR3 protein is CASGLGGHTEAFF. The CDR3 DNA sequence: TGTGCTAGTGGTTTGGGGGGGCATACTGAAGCTTTCTTT.

The chain links TRBV6-5 to TRBJ2-7; tentative D call: TRBD2 (5 bases). Germline-derived CDR1 and CDR2 are MNHEY and SVGAGI. The CDR3 loop spans 13 amino acids. V was clipped by 7 bases and J by 4 bases, with 14 bases between them. CDR3 protein: CASTADYTYEQYF. Written as DNA, the CDR3 is TGTGCCAGCACTGCAGACTACACGTACGAGCAGTACTTC.